The T cell receptor (beta chain) under discussion was sequenced for a study of cytomegalovirus exposure and HLA in healthy donors (dated by TCRdb to 2016 to 2017). Regarding the study in general: In an earlier analysis of about 560 of the donors, under 300 Gb of sequence data and 90 million to 130 million unique TCR beta sequences from 150 million to 200 million T cells were reported. Donor age, sex, ethnicity and CMV serostatus were collected together with the repertoire data. All discovery cohort repertoires had been generated on a single sequencing platform. Of the 350 to 400 genotyped donors, roughly 80% fell in the genetic ancestry cluster associated with self-reported Caucasian donors. In an earlier analysis of 500 to 650 of the donors, high-throughput TCR beta sequencing was used to judge whether each TCR beta V gene segment behaved as functional or pseudogenic. Among some 410 genotyped donors of the cohort, an average of roughly 240,000 unique TCR beta nucleotide sequences were sequenced per donor, roughly 20% of them non-productive. HLA typing included class I and class II loci at four-digit resolution. In addition to the first cohort of 500 to 850 subjects, a separate validation cohort of 120 different subjects was used. Several DR-DQ haplotypes were handled as single units for association and clustering because linkage in the cohort was strong. In the later analysis, no new phenotypic data were used to find candidate immune exposures; instead, reliance was placed on TCR beta sequences and their occurrence across donors. The study aimed to test whether cataloging public T cell receptors could reveal signatures of past pathogen exposure. Typing coverage varied by locus: 629-630 donors for A, B, C, DRB1 and DQB1; more than 500 for DQA1; approximately 610 for DPA1; roughly 470 for DPB1. High-throughput TCR immunosequencing, statistical association of individual TCRs with disease status, and machine learning were combined to predict cytomegalovirus infection status. A later analysis re-examined previously published TCR beta repertoires from more than 650 donors and added high-resolution HLA genotyping to investigate patterns of TCR occurrence. Genome-wide SNP genotypes for about 55% of the roughly 670 donors were used in a later genetic analysis, which treated that subset as a discovery cohort. About 300 gigabases of sequencing data and approximately 84 million unique TCR sequences were included in an early release covering roughly 600 HLA-typed donors. The study used immunosequencing to profile the T cell repertoires of approximately 650 subjects and linked those repertoires to cytomegalovirus serostatus. What the study reported, not specific to this receptor: An association between a missense DCLRE1C variant and V-gene and J-gene trimming of TCR beta chains was found in a later genetic analysis and replicated in an independent cohort. In vitro tests confirmed that three of the cytomegalovirus-associated TCR beta chains recognize cytomegalovirus antigens. A later analysis found that HLA-associated TCR beta chains were more clonally expanded and had lower generation probabilities than equally common non-associated chains. A further reported finding was that TCR beta sequences accurately predicted the HLA-A and HLA-B alleles for most subjects in the first cohort. According to a later analysis, TCR association rates differed among HLA loci, with DRB1 alleles showing the most associated TCRs and HLA-C alleles showing the fewest. Assigning TCR associations to individual alleles was difficult when HLA alleles, especially DR and DQ, strongly co-occurred. In an earlier analysis of 450 to 750 of the donors, most TCR beta V segments appeared in productive rearrangements about 87% or about 30% of the time, broadly matching IMGT annotations. In a later analysis, several top co-occurrence clusters were reported to appear linked to parvovirus B19, influenza, CMV and Epstein-Barr virus. A later analysis found that most CMV-associated TCR beta chains appeared HLA-restricted, with HLA associations seemingly driven largely by CMV exposure. It was suggested by the authors that the approach could potentially be generalized to other disease states and immunological phenotypes. Because some donors lacked HLA typing at each locus, the association tests relied only on the typed subset. A group of highly shared sequence variants was considered likely to be a technical artifact of the sequencing pipeline. The cohort was sequenced for TCR beta chains only, and without alpha or paired-chain data the features that could be detected were limited. Because counts were too low, roughly 17 rarely observed V segments, including chromosome 9 orphons, were left out of the earlier analysis of several hundred of the donors. CMV serostatus was the only immune exposure information available for the cohort. The classifier was reported to diagnose cytomegalovirus status with high specificity and sensitivity in both the original cohort and the validation cohort. Specific HLA alleles were associated with around 18,000 TCR beta sequences at a false discovery rate of 0.05 in a later analysis. The study gave a list of about 170 TCR beta chains associated with cytomegalovirus. Linkage disequilibrium might explain the correlated functional status among segregating V segments, but an unknown experimental factor could not be excluded. While some public TCRs were present in many individuals, most TCR sequences turned up only very rarely across donors. According to a later genetic analysis, donors in an Asian-associated ancestry cluster had fewer N-insertions in productive TCRs than the approximately 610-donor mean. Presence/absence analyses assumed roughly uniform sequencing depth across donors, an assumption that may not hold. The 87-base-pair reads could not distinguish some IMGT-functional V segments, including TRBV6-2 and TRBV6-3, so those segments were excluded.

The library was produced with the immunoSEQ multiplex PCR assay. For the multiplex PCR, a mixture combining 60 forward primers for TCR Vbeta segments and 13 reverse primers for TCR Jbeta segments was used. A multiplex PCR assay on genomic DNA amplified the CDR3 region of rearranged TCR beta genes. The amplified TCR beta libraries were sequenced on the Illumina HiSeq System as 87-base-pair reads. The original methods were these. In a later analysis, 77 million or so unique TCR beta chains were counted across the roughly 700 repertoires, and roughly 10 million of these chains were shared by at least two donors. Raw reads were error-corrected and collapsed into unique sequences with a nearest-neighbor algorithm that merged closely related sequences to remove PCR and sequencing errors. Alignment of CDR3 sequences to IMGT reference sequences was used to assign V, D and J gene segments. For a sequence to be retained, a match of at least six nucleotides to both a V gene segment and a J gene segment was required. A rearrangement was called productive if the CDR3 had no stop codons and remained in frame with V and J, and every other rearrangement was called non-productive. Following IMGT convention, CDR3 was defined as the stretch from the second conserved V-encoded cysteine to the conserved J-encoded phenylalanine. In an earlier analysis of just under 600 of the donors, sequences lacking an unambiguous match to a single V gene segment were excluded. In an earlier analysis of almost 600 of the donors, a V segment was called functional when productive rearrangements were above 56.7%, and segregating when the standard deviation between donors exceeded 5%. A statistical classification framework was built to diagnose cytomegalovirus status from the catalog of TCR beta chain sequences. V and J gene assignment, in a later analysis, came from comparing TCR nucleotide sequences with IMGT/GENE-DB human TR gene sequences. In a later analysis, CDR3 sequences and most-parsimonious VDJ recombination scenarios were assigned using the TCRdist pipeline. In a later analysis, each TCR beta chain was defined by its CDR3 amino acid sequence together with its V-gene family, and reads lacking a unique V-gene family were excluded. To address suspected cross-contamination and a sequencing artifact, a later analysis removed roughly 580 highly shared, low-generation-probability nucleotide sequences. In a later analysis, a clonal expansion index was calculated for each public chain from normalized within-repertoire ranks of inferred template counts. Generation probabilities in a later analysis came from a VDJ recombination model fitted to out-of-frame rearrangements, and those results were checked against IGoR. A later analysis scored TCR-TCR, TCR-HLA and TCR-CMV co-occurrence with hypergeometric tests, applying a repertoire-size bias correction to TCR pairs. To estimate false discovery rates, a later analysis permuted the HLA or CMV assignments 20 times. In a later analysis, co-occurring TCRs were grouped using DBSCAN, and TCRdist sequence similarity was added for clustering within HLA-allele-positive subsets. For co-occurrence clustering, repertoires with fewer than 30,000 or more than 120,000 public chains were excluded, along with roughly five repertoires with anomalous nucleotide sharing. Sourced from immuneACCESS, this table was stored by TCRdb with only in-frame sequences that have V and J called. A share of the clones is absent; for the studies checked, an unresolved V gene accounts for under half, and the remainder has no known explanation. V and J calls and clone size follow that table, whereas D and trimming were derived from the DNA. This sample comprises around 250,000 clones, approximately 91% of them detected only once. The ten largest clonotypes hold 1.5% to 2% of the sample.

On this clone itself: What antigen it recognizes has not been identified. Base-call qualities are not available, and no considerably larger clone is one nucleotide away.

CDR1 and CDR2 were assigned from the germline V gene (reference sequence) as LNHDA and SQIVND. V loses 9 bases at its end and J loses 4 bases; junction bases beyond the gene matches: 6. The CDR3 has 13 amino acids, counting the end cysteine and phenylalanine. The DNA shown is the 39-base CDR3, in frame from base 1. The cohort consisted of more than 650 healthy bone marrow donors. At the time of sampling, all cohort members were nominally healthy, though unrecorded immune exposures were likely present. The donor was CMV seronegative and belonged to the group of more than 300 seronegative cohort members. Each donor provided a peripheral blood sample, and peripheral blood mononuclear cells were used for TCR beta sequencing. The Qiagen DNeasy Blood Extraction Kit was used to extract genomic DNA from the blood cell samples.

This TCR was recovered from a girl aged 2-10 years in good health and CMV-seronegative. Recombination connected TRBV19 to TRBJ1-5, and TRBD1 matches 7 of the central bases. Sequenced sample: PBMCs. The DNA sequence is TGTGCCAGCAGAGACAGGGAAAATCAGCCCCAGCATTTT. Translated, it reads CASRDRENQPQHF.